These T cell receptor beta chains were read from a single sample in a study of OX40 agonist ivuxolimab in advanced cancers. Only in-frame clones appear in the TCRdb table, and some are missing; sequencing was by immunoSEQ multiplex PCR. The sample lists around 50,000 clones, around 89% seen once, with 25% to 40% in the top ten. The specimen comprised CD4+ or CD8+ T cells sorted from blood, sampled in a trial of the OX40 agonist ivuxolimab. The origin of the receptors is an adult with an advanced solid tumor such as melanoma, head and neck, liver or kidney cancer. Both conserved end residues are part of each CDR3. Each record gives: J gene, V gene, clone size, D gene, CDR3 protein, CDR3 DNA. The D gene is left open where the match is weak. A clone size is listed for some rows: how often the clone was seen (once, few, many), or a class if it is expanded.

TRBJ2-1	TRBV4-1	-	TRBD2	CASSQGLAGDGEQFF	TGCGCCAGCAGCCAAGGGCTAGCGGGGGACGGTGAGCAGTTCTTC
TRBJ2-2	TRBV2	-	-	CASNPPPGELFF	TGTGCCAGCAATCCCCCCCCCGGGGAGCTGTTTTTT
TRBJ1-1	TRBV11-2	-	-	CASSLVPGQNTEAFF	TGTGCCAGCAGCTTAGTTCCCGGACAGAACACTGAAGCTTTCTTT
TRBJ2-7	TRBV11-2	large	-	CASSALASDLSYEQYF	TGTGCCAGCAGCGCGTTGGCTAGCGACCTGTCCTACGAGCAGTACTTC
TRBJ2-2	TRBV4-1	-	-	CASSQAGELFF	TGCGCCAGCAGCCAAGCCGGGGAGCTGTTTTTT
TRBJ2-2	TRBV29-1	few	-	CSVEGGAGELFF	TGCAGCGTTGAGGGGGGTGCCGGGGAGCTGTTTTTT
TRBJ1-2	TRBV30	-	TRBD1	CACRGGRDRDDYGYTF	TGTGCCTGCCGGGGGGGCCGGGACAGGGATGACTATGGCTACACCTTC
TRBJ2-7	TRBV7-6	-	-	CASSLELGYEQYF	TGTGCCAGCAGCTTAGAACTAGGCTACGAGCAGTACTTC
TRBJ2-2	TRBV13	-	-	CASSLTRGTGELFF	TGTGCCAGCAGCTTAACTCGGGGAACCGGGGAGCTGTTTTTT
TRBJ2-2	TRBV27	-	-	CASSPVIRGTGELFF	TGTGCCAGCAGTCCCGTGATCCGGGGCACCGGGGAGCTGTTTTTT
TRBJ1-5	TRBV9	-	-	CADRGINQPQHF	TGTGCCGATCGTGGAATCAATCAGCCCCAGCATTTT
TRBJ2-1	TRBV6-1	-	-	CASIQGQSSYNEQFF	TGTGCCAGCATTCAAGGGCAGAGCTCCTACAATGAGCAGTTCTTC
TRBJ1-1	TRBV2	-	-	CASLKAPWENTEAFF	TGTGCCAGCCTGAAGGCGCCATGGGAAAACACTGAAGCTTTCTTT
TRBJ1-5	TRBV4-1	few	-	CASAGSEHQPQHF	TGCGCCAGCGCAGGGAGTGAACATCAGCCCCAGCATTTT
TRBJ2-1	TRBV6-1	-	TRBD1	CASTRRTGPDEQFF	TGTGCCAGCACTAGAAGGACAGGACCAGATGAGCAGTTCTTC
TRBJ2-1	TRBV29-1	-	TRBD2	CSVWGTSGRADNEQFF	TGCAGCGTCTGGGGGACTAGCGGGAGGGCCGATAATGAGCAGTTCTTC
TRBJ2-1	TRBV9	-	-	CASSVVGGPYNEQFF	TGTGCCAGCAGCGTAGTAGGAGGGCCCTACAATGAGCAGTTCTTC
TRBJ1-2	TRBV28	few	-	CASSSGFNGTNYGYTF	TGTGCCAGCAGTTCGGGGTTTAATGGAACAAACTATGGCTACACCTTC
TRBJ2-7	TRBV27	-	-	CASSLGMGEQYF	TGTGCCAGCAGTTTAGGAATGGGGGAGCAGTACTTC
TRBJ1-2	TRBV7-9	-	-	CASSPGPRANYGYTF	TGTGCCAGCAGCCCGGGACCTCGGGCTAACTATGGCTACACCTTC
TRBJ2-1	TRBV5-5	-	-	CASTPGGFNEQFF	TGTGCCAGCACCCCTGGGGGCTTTAATGAGCAGTTCTTC
TRBJ1-1	TRBV7-9	-	TRBD1	CASSANQGVDTEAFF	TGTGCCAGCAGCGCTAACCAGGGGGTGGACACTGAAGCTTTCTTT
TRBJ2-5	TRBV7-6	-	-	CASSLGGLYQETQYF	TGTGCCAGCAGCTTAGGGGGACTGTACCAAGAGACCCAGTACTTC
TRBJ1-5	TRBV6-5	-	TRBD1	CASSSGTGVSKPQHF	TGTGCCAGCAGTTCCGGGACAGGGGTGAGTAAGCCCCAGCATTTT
TRBJ2-1	TRBV6-5	-	-	CASSYSGLAYNEQFF	TGTGCCAGCAGTTACTCTGGGCTAGCCTACAATGAGCAGTTCTTC
TRBJ2-2	TRBV29-1	-	TRBD1	CSVTGGAGNTGELFF	TGCAGCGTTACAGGGGGCGCGGGGAACACCGGGGAGCTGTTTTTT
TRBJ2-7	TRBV6-5	-	TRBD1	CASSADRGLEQYF	TGTGCCAGCAGTGCGGACAGGGGGCTTGAGCAGTACTTC
TRBJ2-3	TRBV28	-	-	CASSPARGTAPDTQYF	TGTGCCAGCAGTCCCGCCCGGGGTACAGCTCCAGATACGCAGTATTTT
TRBJ2-3	TRBV7-2	-	-	CASSPRPYTDTQYF	TGTGCCAGCAGCCCCCGCCCATACACAGATACGCAGTATTTT
TRBJ2-5	TRBV29-1	-	TRBD1	CSVEPGQGVRETQYF	TGCAGCGTGGAACCGGGACAGGGAGTTAGGGAGACCCAGTACTTC
TRBJ1-1	TRBV19	-	-	CASIRNTEAFF	TGTGCCAGTATCAGGAACACTGAAGCTTTCTTT
TRBJ2-1	TRBV27	-	TRBD2	CASSLSKGLAGGSYNEQFF	TGTGCCAGCAGTTTATCGAAGGGACTAGCGGGGGGCTCCTACAATGAGCAGTTCTTC
TRBJ2-7	TRBV21-1	once	-	CASSESGGGEQYF	TGTGCCAGCAGCGAATCGGGGGGCGGCGAGCAGTACTTC
TRBJ2-3	TRBV11-2	-	-	CASSFSRGRTDTQYF	TGTGCCAGCAGCTTCTCGCGGGGACGCACAGATACGCAGTATTTT
TRBJ1-5	TRBV9	-	-	CASSVGGGGQPQHF	TGTGCCAGCAGCGTAGGAGGCGGCGGACAGCCCCAGCATTTT
TRBJ2-1	TRBV9	-	-	CASSQGGGKDEQFF	TGTGCCAGCAGCCAGGGGGGCGGGAAGGATGAGCAGTTCTTC
TRBJ1-1	TRBV5-6	-	-	CASSIGLPNTEAFF	TGTGCCAGCAGCATCGGACTTCCGAACACTGAAGCTTTCTTT